Presented here are 20 T cell receptor beta chains from one specimen sequenced in a study of regulatory T cells in long-lasting Graves disease. The time point was: newly diagnosed GD, antithyroid drugs for less than 3 months. Isolated PBMC RNA provided the starting material for the TCR library. Investigators prepared the TCR beta libraries by applying iRepertoire HTBI primers and Arm-PCR of CDR3 regions. A single record per CDR3 protein comes from TCRdb applying MiXCR to the multiplex PCR reads. The sample contains more than 400,000 distinct CDR3 sequences, about 17% of which appear only once. These data also formed part of another study, on T cells in Graves' hyperthyroidism and ophthalmopathy.

The sample here was peripheral blood mononuclear cells (PBMCs), taken at new diagnosis, from a patient treated with antithyroid drugs. Receptor source: a middle-aged man with Graves disease.

This clonotype has at least ten counts. The genes are TRBV18 and TRBJ1-1; D gene uncertain. Trimming took off 0 bases at V and 11 bases at J, with 13 bases between the two ends. Germline-derived CDR1 and CDR2 are KGHSH and LQKENI. The length of the CDR3 is 13 residues. CDR3 sequence: CASSPPLPGPAFF. The CDR3 coding sequence is TGTGCCAGCTCACCACCCTTGCCCGGCCCGGCTTTCTTT.

The CDR3: CASSQATGRLTQYF. The CDR3 DNA reads as TGTGCCAGCAGCCAAGCGACAGGAAGGCTCACGCAGTATTTT. The chain uses TRBV3-1 and TRBJ2-3; D perhaps matches TRBD1 (6 bases). Trimming stripped 1 base from V and 9 bases from J, with 14 bases between. The CDR3 runs to 14 residues. CDR1 is LGHDT, CDR2 YNNKEL, per germline (reference sequence).

The V and J genes are TRBV19 and TRBJ1-1; 9 nucleotides line up with TRBD1. Trimming removed 8 bases from V and 4 bases from J; junction bases left unmatched: 5. The CDR3 has 13 amino acids. CDR1 and CDR2 from the germline V gene are LNHDA and SQIVND (reference sequence). CDR3 amino acids: CASSTGGPTEAFF. The CDR3 nucleotides are TGTGCCAGTTCTACAGGGGGCCCCACTGAAGCTTTCTTT.

This clonotype was counted between two and nine times. The chain couples TRBV18 to TRBJ2-2; 8 bases are a match to TRBD2. The V gene's germline CDR1 is KGHSH and CDR2 LQKENI. This CDR3 comprises 16 residues. V lost 5 bases, J lost 0 bases, and 5 bases stayed unmatched. Here the CDR3 DNA reads TGTGCCAGCTCATCGAAGACTAGCGCGAACACCGGGGAGCTGTTTTTT. This translates into CASSSKTSANTGELFF.

The chain links TRBV5-6 to TRBJ1-5; 9 bases map to TRBD1. Germline V gene sequence: CDR1 SGHDT, CDR2 YYEEEE. The V and J ends lost 2 bases and 5 bases, in that order; junction bases with no gene match: 2. The CDR3 totals 14 residues. The CDR3 is CASSFGTGYQPQHF. In nucleotides, the CDR3 is TGTGCCAGCAGCTTTGGGACAGGGTATCAGCCCCAGCATTTT.

This clonotype appeared many times. J is TRBJ2-1 and V is TRBV5-1; D is possibly TRBD2 (5 bases). The CDR3 sequence is 16 residues long. From germline, CDR1 is SGHRS and CDR2 YFSETQ. V dropped 2 bases and J dropped 2 bases, with 14 bases sitting between them. The CDR3 spells CASSFIKTGTYNEQFF. The CDR3, as DNA: TGCGCCAGCAGCTTCATAAAAACCGGGACCTACAATGAGCAGTTCTTC.

This clonotype was observed at least ten times. This sequence joins TRBV7-9 and TRBJ2-7; D is ambiguous. Trimming removed 0 bases at V and 5 bases at J, with 8 bases between. Germline CDR1 and CDR2: SEHNR and FQNEAQ (reference sequence). The CDR3 is 13 amino acids. The CDR3 nucleotides read TGTGCCAGCAGCTTAGCGGCTGGACACGAGCAGTACTTC. Amino acid sequence: CASSLAAGHEQYF.

This clonotype was observed many times. The chain combines TRBV3-1 with TRBJ1-4; 9 bases line up with TRBD1. The trim removed 4 bases at V and 8 bases at J, leaving 8 bases unmatched. This CDR3 is built from 15 residues. Per the germline V gene, CDR1 is LGHDT and CDR2 is YNNKEL (reference sequence). The chain's CDR3 is CASSLRGTGLEKLFF. In DNA, the CDR3 is TGTGCCAGCAGCCTCCGGGGGACAGGGTTAGAAAAACTGTTTTTT.

This clonotype was seen a handful of times. The V and J genes are TRBV12-5 and TRBJ2-1; 7 bases are shared with TRBD2. The CDR3 loop spans 13 amino acids. Germline V gene lookup returns CDR1 LGHNT and CDR2 FRNRAP. V was pared by 7 bases and J by 6 bases, with 6 bases of the junction left unmatched. This chain's CDR3 is CASEGGGGNEQFF. In DNA form, the CDR3 reads TGTGCTAGTGAAGGAGGCGGGGGCAATGAGCAGTTCTTC.

The rearrangement uses TRBV10-3 and TRBJ1-1; weak D call: TRBD1 (6 bases). The V gene's germline CDR1 is ENHRY and CDR2 SYGVKD. Trimming pared 11 bases from V and 0 bases from J, leaving 13 bases between. The CDR3 totals 13 residues. DNA for the CDR3: TGTGCCTCACAGGACAGTCTGAACACTGAAGCTTTCTTT. It encodes CASQDSLNTEAFF.

This clonotype came up many times. The rearrangement links TRBV29-1 to TRBJ2-7; D is possibly TRBD2 (6 bases). Germline CDR1 and CDR2: SQVTM and ANQGSEA. This CDR3 spans 11 amino acids. As DNA, the CDR3 is TGCGGCGGGACCAGCGGCCACGAGCAGTACTTC. Protein sequence: CGGTSGHEQYF.

This clonotype has at least ten counts. CDR3 DNA sequence: TGTGCCAGCAGCCCGAAACAGGGGTTCGAGCAGTACTTC. It yields the protein CASSPKQGFEQYF. The genes are TRBV7-9 and TRBJ2-7; TRBD1 agrees at 7 bases. This CDR3 has 13 amino acids. With V trimmed by 5 bases and J by 6 bases, 7 bases remained unmatched. Germline V gives CDR1 SEHNR, CDR2 FQNEAQ (reference sequence).

This clonotype was counted ten times or more. This chain connects TRBV24-1 to TRBJ1-2; TRBD1 matches at 7 bases. V shed 4 bases and J 5 bases; nucleotides not matched to a gene: 6. Germline CDR1 and CDR2: KGHDR and SFDVKD. This CDR3 is built from 14 residues. The CDR3 is CATSDMKQGYGYTF. The CDR3 DNA reads as TGTGCCACCAGTGACATGAAACAGGGGTATGGCTACACCTTC.

This clonotype was counted many times. The genes are TRBV12-5 and TRBJ2-1; 11 bases fit TRBD2. Germline-derived CDR1 and CDR2 are LGHNT and FRNRAP. V shed 0 bases and J 6 bases; nucleotides not matched to a gene: 10. This CDR3 has 18 residues. The CDR3 loop is CASGLVLAGGRAGNEQFF. Here the CDR3 DNA reads TGTGCTAGTGGTTTGGTATTAGCGGGAGGGCGGGCTGGCAATGAGCAGTTCTTC.

This clonotype has more than one count but fewer than ten. V is TRBV18 and J is TRBJ1-5; D ambiguous. The CDR3 spans 17 residues. Between the trimmed V and J ends, which lost 6 bases and 0 bases, there was a span of 18 bases. CDR1 and CDR2 (germline): KGHSH, LQKENI. The CDR3 loop is CASSPEEHGYSNQPQHF. In nucleotides, the CDR3 is TGTGCCAGCTCCCCCGAGGAGCACGGCTATAGCAATCAGCCCCAGCATTTT. The variable domain in full, completed from reference TRBV18 and TRBJ1-5, reads NAGVMQNPRHLVRRRGQEARLRCSPMKGHSHVYWYRQLPEEGLKFMVYLQKENIIDESGMPKERFSAEFPKEGPSILRIQQVVRGDSAAYFCASSPEEHGYSNQPQHFGDGTRLSIL.

To note about this clonotype: This likely reflects a read error, since a far larger clone is one base away. As DNA, the CDR3 is TGTGCCAGCTTATACGGGGGAGATGAGCAGTACTTC. Translation gives CASLYGGDEQYF. The V and J genes are TRBV18 and TRBJ2-3; D might be TRBD2 (6 bases). Gene TRBJ2-7 matches the end of the DNA better, so the J call may be wrong. Per germline, CDR1 KGHSH and CDR2 LQKENI. This CDR3 is 12 amino acids long.

The rearrangement links TRBV30 to TRBJ2-7; TRBD1 aligns across 7 bases. This CDR3 has 14 residues. V dropped 5 bases and J dropped 4; count of bases not matched to a gene: 11. The germline V gene encodes CDR1 GTSNPN and CDR2 SVGIG (reference sequence). The CDR3 nucleotides are TGTGCCTGGGGAAAGACAGGGCTTCGGTACGAGCAGTACTTC. Translating gives CAWGKTGLRYEQYF.

This clonotype was seen ten or more times. This chain uses TRBV7-9 with TRBJ1-2; 9 nucleotides align to TRBD1. The V gene's germline CDR1 is SEHNR and CDR2 FQNEAQ (reference sequence). There are 15 residues in the CDR3. Trimming took 5 bases from V and 0 from J; bases not matched to a gene: 4. The CDR3 loop is CASSMWDRANYGYTF. The DNA of the CDR3 is TGTGCCAGCAGCATGTGGGACAGGGCTAACTATGGCTACACCTTC.

In its sample, this clonotype was seen many times. The CDR3 bases are TGTGCCAGCAGTCTGGGTATTGGTAACACTGAAGCTTTCTTT. This sequence encodes CASSLGIGNTEAFF. This chain uses TRBV27 with TRBJ1-1; D gene unclear. V was pared by 5 bases and J by 2 bases, with 12 bases between. CDR1 MNHEY and CDR2 SMNVEV come from the germline V gene (reference sequence). The CDR3 loop spans 14 amino acids.

This clonotype was counted many times. The chain uses TRBV12-3 or TRBV12-4 and TRBJ2-5; 9 positions agree with TRBD2. V trimming: 6 bases; J trimming: 5 bases; junction bases outside the gene matches: 16. This CDR3 has 17 residues. This chain's CDR3 is CASSPGVAGAPGETQYF. Here the CDR3 DNA reads TGTGCCAGCAGCCCCGGGGTAGCGGGAGCCCCGGGGGAGACCCAGTACTTC.